Here is one TCR beta chain with its context. This specimen comes from a study of TIL therapy for anti-PD-1-resistant metastatic lung cancer. Time point here: pre-treatment sample, taken before nivolumab and TIL therapy. Pleural nodules or supraclavicular lymph nodes made up most of the excised metastases sampled. The libraries were made with immunoSEQ v3. Libraries were prepared by immunoSEQ multiplex PCR; TCRdb keeps only in-frame clonotypes and omits some of them. The table records 95,000 or so clones, approximately 65% of them present only once. The sequencing here drew on tumor tissue, taken at baseline. This receptor was obtained from a person aged 25-85 years with non-small cell lung cancer.

The CDR3 DNA is TGTGCCAGCAGTTTGCAGGGGTACGAGCAGTACTTC. This gives the protein CASSLQGYEQYF. This rearrangement joins TRBV28 to TRBJ2-7, with D perhaps matching TRBD1 (6 bases). Germline assignment: CDR1 MDHEN and CDR2 SYDVKM. This CDR3 region has 12 residues. V was shortened by 3 bases and J by 4 bases, with 7 bases between the two germline ends.